The clone carrying this T cell receptor (beta chain) was observed at least ten times. What it binds is unknown. The data are from a study of T cells after yellow fever vaccination. Study-level background: Fractions with few cells were prepared using SMART-Seq v4 Ultra Low Input. Study outcomes and limitations: Overall, a small share of clonotypes was seen in both CD4 and CD8 compartments. Abundant clonotypes (contaminants from the bulk population) could be present in FACS-sorted repertoires. After the booster, over 95% of CD4 and roughly nine tenths of CD8 primary-response clones were re-detected.

TCRdb ran MiXCR on the 5' RACE reads and lists one entry per CDR3 protein. The table lists roughly 330,000 distinct CDR3 sequences, around 7% of them singletons. Germline CDR1 is SNHLY and CDR2 is FYNNEI. CDR3 size: 14 residues. The V end was cut by 6 bases, the J end by 4 bases, with 13 bases between. The chain couples TRBV2 to TRBJ2-1; D possibly corresponds to TRBD2 (6 bases). Sample: PBMCs, taken around 45 days after the first yellow fever vaccination. The receptor's source is a man aged 18 to 30 who received the YFV17D yellow fever vaccine. CDR3 loop: CASSSGTVYNEQFF. For the CDR3, the DNA is TGTGCCAGCAGCTCCGGGACTGTATACAATGAGCAGTTCTTC.